The 14 T cell receptor beta chains below come from one sample, sequenced in a study of T cells in tuberculosis. TCRdb's copy holds only in-frame clones and misses some; the assay was immunoSEQ multiplex PCR. The sample includes about 34,000 clones, just over 90% seen only once; the top ten take around 2.2%. Sequenced sample: PBMCs. These receptors were obtained from a donor between 10 and 35 years old with latent tuberculosis or without tuberculosis infection.

V is TRBV27 and J is TRBJ2-5, with 10 bases aligning to TRBD2. CDR1 is MNHEY and CDR2 is SMNVEV in the germline V gene (reference sequence). This CDR3 has 16 amino acids. Unmatched junction bases numbered 9, after V lost 4 bases and J lost 4 bases. CDR3 nucleotide sequence: TGTGCCAGCAGTTCTAGGCTAGCGGGAGATGGAGAGACCCAGTACTTC. It translates to CASSSRLAGDGETQYF.

This sequence joins TRBV5-1 and TRBJ2-7; 9 bases are a match to TRBD1. The J segment lost 5 bases and the V segment lost 0 bases, leaving 3 bases of the junction unmatched. The CDR3 contains 14 residues. CDR1 is SGHRS, CDR2 YFSETQ, per germline. The CDR3 loop is CASSLAGQGNEQYF. CDR3 nucleotides: TGCGCCAGCAGCTTGGCGGGACAGGGTAACGAGCAGTACTTC.

On this clone: One end of the junction varies from germline; a read error may be responsible. The chain has TRBV7-9 and TRBJ1-1, with no clear D. The CDR3 has 14 residues. The germline V gene has CDR1 SEHNR and CDR2 FQNEAQ (reference sequence). The CDR3 region has the DNA TGTGCCAGCAGCCAGCGCGTCGGAGTGACTGAAGTTTTCTTT. Amino acid sequence: CASSQRVGVTEVFF. The full variable domain, in which reference TRBV7-9 and TRBJ1-1 provide the parts outside the CDR3, is DTGVSQNPRHKITKRGQNVTFRCDPISEHNRLYWYRQTLGQGPEFLTYFQNEAQLEKSRLLSDRFSAERPKGSFSTLEIQRTEQGDSAMYLCASSQRVGVTEVFFGQGTRLTVV.

The chain uses TRBV5-1 and TRBJ1-1; D is unresolved. Germline assignment: CDR1 SGHRS and CDR2 YFSETQ. V lost 4 bases and J 1 base, leaving 11 bases between the germline ends. CDR3 length equals 14 residues. CDR3 nucleotide sequence: TGCGCCAGCAGCACCTCGACGGGGAACACTGAAGCTTTCTTT. This codes for CASSTSTGNTEAFF.

The chain links TRBV19 to TRBJ2-5; the D is unclear. The CDR3 consists of 13 residues. With 2 bases removed from V and 1 base from J, the gap between germline ends came to 5 bases. Germline CDR1 is LNHDA and CDR2 is SQIVND (reference sequence). CDR3 in DNA: TGTGCCAGTAGTATAAGACTCCAAGAGACCCAGTACTTC. Translated: CASSIRLQETQYF.

The chain carries TRBV28 and TRBJ2-1, with TRBD2 matching 8 bases. V shed 8 bases, J shed 0 bases, and the junction held 9 bases outside the gene matches. Germline CDR1 reads MDHEN; CDR2 reads SYDVKM. The CDR3 extends over 16 amino acids. The CDR3 nucleotides are TGTGCCAGCGCGAAGAGGAGCGGGAGCTCCTACAATGAGCAGTTCTTC. The encoded protein is CASAKRSGSSYNEQFF. The variable domain in full, with the rest retrieved from reference TRBV28 and TRBJ2-1, is DVKVTQSSRYLVKRTGEKVFLECVQDMDHENMFWYRQDPGLGLRLIYFSYDVKMKEKGDIPEGYSVSREKKERFSLILESASTNQTSMYLCASAKRSGSSYNEQFFGPGTRLTVL.

The chain links TRBV18 to TRBJ2-7, with D maybe TRBD2 (6 bases). The germline V gene has CDR1 KGHSH and CDR2 LQKENI. V lost 3 bases, J lost 7 bases, and 16 bases lay in between. There are 14 residues in the CDR3. CDR3 sequence: CASSPGTSPGEQYF. In DNA, the CDR3 is TGTGCCAGCTCACCGGGGACTTCTCCGGGAGAGCAGTACTTC. Full variable domain (rest looked up from reference TRBV18 and TRBJ2-7): NAGVMQNPRHLVRRRGQEARLRCSPMKGHSHVYWYRQLPEEGLKFMVYLQKENIIDESGMPKERFSAEFPKEGPSILRIQQVVRGDSAAYFCASSPGTSPGEQYFGPGTRLTVT.

The genes are TRBV7-2 and TRBJ2-3; a weak D match, TRBD2 (5 bases). Germline V gene lookup returns CDR1 SGHTA and CDR2 FQGNSA. The CDR3 extends over 18 amino acids. Trimming pared 3 bases from V and 2 bases from J, leaving 21 bases between. CDR3 nucleotide sequence: TGTGCCAGCAGCTTTAGGTACCTAATGGAGGCCTCCACAGATACGCAGTATTTT. Translated: CASSFRYLMEASTDTQYF.

The genes are TRBV6-1 and TRBJ1-2; 7 nucleotides match TRBD1. The CDR3 spans 13 residues. V trimming: 6 bases; J trimming: 5 bases; junction bases outside the gene matches: 6. Germline CDR1 MNHNS, CDR2 SASEGT. In DNA, the CDR3 is TGTGCCAGCAGGGAGACAGGGTGGTATGGCTACACCTTC. Residues: CASRETGWYGYTF.

The rearrangement links TRBV6-6 to TRBJ2-7, with a tentative D call TRBD1 (6 bases). This CDR3 region has 13 residues. The germline V gene has CDR1 MNHNY and CDR2 SVGAGI (reference sequence). V was trimmed by 4 bases and J by 3 bases, leaving 10 bases between them. CDR3 nucleotides: TGTGCCAGCAGTTCCAAGGGGGTCTACGAGCAGTACTTC. Translating gives CASSSKGVYEQYF.

V and J are TRBV7-2 and TRBJ1-2; D uncertain. Per the germline V gene, CDR1 is SGHTA and CDR2 is FQGNSA. Trimming removed 2 bases from V and 4 bases from J, with 14 bases in between. The CDR3 has 15 residues. The CDR3 sequence is CASSLIAGGIYGYTF. The CDR3, as DNA: TGTGCCAGCAGCTTAATTGCAGGCGGGATCTATGGCTACACCTTC.

The CDR3 protein is CASSLSGDYNEQFF. The CDR3 region has the DNA TGTGCCAGCAGCTTAAGCGGGGATTACAATGAGCAGTTCTTC. This rearrangement joins TRBV7-3 to TRBJ2-1; maybe TRBD2 (6 bases). Germline V gives CDR1 SGHTA, CDR2 FQGTGA. The V and J ends lost 1 base and 4 bases respectively, with 8 bases between them. This CDR3 contains 14 residues. The variable domain in full, completed from reference TRBV7-3 and TRBJ2-1, reads GAGVSQTPSNKVTEKGKYVELRCDPISGHTALYWYRQSLGQGPEFLIYFQGTGAADDSGLPNDRFFAVRPEGSVSTLKIQRTERGDSAVYLCASSLSGDYNEQFFGPGTRLTVL.

This chain links TRBV5-6 with TRBJ1-1, with D possibly matching TRBD1 (5 bases). The germline gives CDR1 SGHDT, CDR2 YYEEEE. This CDR3 comprises 14 residues. V lost 4 bases, J lost 7 bases, and 17 bases lay in between. In nucleotides, the CDR3 is TGTGCCAGCAGCCCGGGGGTCGGGCAACTTGAAGCTTTCTTT. Amino acid sequence: CASSPGVGQLEAFF.

This sequence joins TRBV5-4 and TRBJ2-1; TRBD2 matches 8 bases. This CDR3 is built from 15 residues. Germline CDR1 SGHNT, CDR2 YYREEE (reference sequence). Germline trimming cut 0 bases from V and 6 bases from J; bases unmatched to any gene: 5. CDR3 in amino acids: CASSLAGGPSNEQFF. Here the CDR3 DNA reads TGTGCCAGCAGCTTGGCGGGAGGGCCCTCCAATGAGCAGTTCTTC.